This TCR beta chain was retrieved from a study of T cells in narcolepsy. Overall study context: Healthy controls were enrolled alongside patients with narcolepsy type 1 or type 2. Overall study findings and caveats: Autoreactive clonotypes reportedly recurred in blood of same and different patients, not controls.

Comments on this clone: As yet, its antigen is unknown. At the DNA level, this CDR3 is encoded by other sequences in the same sample as well.

Generated by immunoSEQ multiplex PCR, the TCRdb table keeps only in-frame clones and is missing some. The profile shows roughly 25,000 clones, around 85% of them singletons. There are 16 residues in the CDR3. The V segment lost 4 bases and the J segment 0 bases; nucleotides outside the gene matches: 7. The germline V gene has CDR1 SGHRS and CDR2 YFSETQ. This sequence originates from a human donor with narcolepsy. Sequencing input: CD45RA- memory CD4+ T cells from PBMCs. The chain links TRBV5-1 to TRBJ2-1, with 7 bases aligning to TRBD2. The CDR3 bases are TGCGCCAGCAGCCTGGCCGGCGGGAGCTCCTACAATGAGCAGTTCTTC. Its protein is CASSLAGGSSYNEQFF.